This T cell receptor beta chain was recovered during a study of T-cell memory formation after mild COVID-19. This clonotype was seen ten or more times. The CDR3 is 11 amino acids. Germline CDR1 SGHTA, CDR2 FQGNSA. The germline V and J ends were trimmed by 9 bases and 5 bases, with 8 bases remaining between them. One entry per CDR3 protein, called by TCRdb with MiXCR from the 5' RACE reads. The repertoire holds 350,000 to 500,000 distinct CDR3 sequences, with roughly 18% as singletons. Specimen: PBMCs or a T cell subset sorted from them (not recorded which). The gene calls are TRBV7-2 and TRBJ2-1, with no clear D. The receptor's source is a man between 18 and 35 years old who had mild COVID-19 (a few samples of this study predate the infection). Cell type and time point are not known. The CDR3 DNA reads TGTGCCAGTATCGGAGACAATGAGCAGTTCTTC. This encodes CASIGDNEQFF.